The T cell receptor beta chain under discussion was sequenced for a study of regulatory T cells in long-lasting Graves disease. General study results and limits: Persistent disease showed a preference for TRBV28, TRBJ1-2 and TRBJ2-5.

Combining iRepertoire HTBI primers with Arm-PCR of CDR3 regions, the authors built TCR beta libraries. TCRdb reprocessed the multiplex PCR reads with MiXCR, giving one entry per CDR3 protein. The data show roughly 360,000 distinct CDR3 sequences, roughly 24% seen once. Time point denoted: persistent/refractory GD, antithyroid drugs over 5 years with positive TRAb. Following extraction of RNA from PBMCs, that RNA was used to make the TCR library. Patients hailed from an endocrinology department in Xi'an, China. Roughly 9.8 milliliters of peripheral blood went into EDTA tubes. This clonotype was seen a handful of times. Its specificity is unknown. CDR1 is DFQATT, CDR2 SNEGSKA, per germline (reference sequence). The CDR3 has 12 residues. V was clipped by 2 bases and J by 3 bases, with 8 bases between them.

The TCR was taken from a woman aged 35 to 49 with Graves disease. The sample was peripheral blood mononuclear cells (PBMCs), taken when the disease was refractory, from a patient treated with antithyroid drugs. The rearrangement uses TRBV20-1 and TRBJ2-7; D is unresolved. CDR3 bases: TGCAGTGCTAGACAACTTAGCTACGAGCAGTACTTC. It translates to CSARQLSYEQYF.